The 7 T cell receptor beta chains in this list originate from one sample, sequenced in a study of T-cell reconstitution after alpha-beta-depleted transplantation in children. Unique molecular identifiers featured in how the TCRbeta library was prepared. TCRdb ran MiXCR on the PCR reads and lists one entry per CDR3 protein. The sample has approximately 50,000 distinct CDR3 sequences, 5.5% to 7.5% seen once. The sequences come from PBMCs, mostly from graft donor cells, collected 60 days after TCRalphabeta/CD19-depleted stem cell transplant. Every receptor here comes from a female patient aged 2-15 years who had a stem cell transplant for aplastic anemia, so the T cells may come from the graft donor.

The sample holds many counts of this clonotype. V and J are TRBV18 and TRBJ1-6; a possible D gene is TRBD1 (5 bases). Germline V gives CDR1 KGHSH, CDR2 LQKENI. The CDR3 contains 15 residues. V was shortened by 6 bases and J by 8 bases, with 17 bases between the two germline ends. The CDR3 spells CASSIQGRGDSPLHF. The CDR3 DNA follows: TGTGCCAGCTCTATCCAGGGAAGGGGTGATTCACCCCTCCACTTT.

This clonotype was seen only a few times. This rearrangement joins TRBV7-8 to TRBJ2-2, with 10 nucleotides matching TRBD1. The CDR3 runs to 18 residues. The V segment lost 5 bases and the J segment 5 bases; nucleotides outside the gene matches: 14. Germline lookup yields CDR1 SGHVS and CDR2 FQNEAQ. The CDR3 loop reads CASSKGRDRGIFTGELFF. DNA of the CDR3: TGTGCCAGCAGCAAGGGACGGGACAGGGGAATTTTTACCGGGGAGCTGTTTTTT.

V and J are TRBV19 and TRBJ2-3, with a possible D match to TRBD1 (7 bases). Trimming removed 7 bases from V and 3 bases from J, with 11 bases in between. This CDR3 has 13 amino acids. In germline, CDR1 is LNHDA, CDR2 SQIVND (reference sequence). DNA of the CDR3: TGTGCCAGTACGACAGGGAGGACAGATACGCAGTATTTT. It yields the protein CASTTGRTDTQYF.

This clonotype was seen repeatedly, ten times or more. The chain links TRBV12-3 or TRBV12-4 to TRBJ1-6, with D possibly matching TRBD1 (5 bases). Between the trimmed V and J ends, which lost 6 bases and 14 bases, there was a span of 14 bases. The CDR3 covers 12 residues. DNA of the CDR3: TGTGCCAGCAGCCTGGGGGGAATGTCCCTCCACTTT. Translated: CASSLGGMSLHF.

This clonotype was detected only a few times. The rearrangement uses TRBV7-9 and TRBJ2-1; TRBD2 might be the D (5 bases). The CDR3 loop spans 15 amino acids. Germline V gives CDR1 SEHNR, CDR2 FQNEAQ (reference sequence). The V and J ends lost 4 bases and 9 bases respectively, with 19 bases between them. CDR3: CASSSPGFACGEQFF. CDR3 bases: TGTGCCAGCAGCTCCCCGGGGTTTGCTTGTGGTGAGCAGTTCTTC.

This clonotype appeared a few times. The genes are TRBV11-1 and TRBJ2-1; 7 positions agree with TRBD2. The V gene's germline CDR1 is SGHAT and CDR2 FQDESV (reference sequence). V was pared by 2 bases and J by 7 bases, with 14 bases of the junction left unmatched. This CDR3 comprises 17 residues. As DNA, the CDR3 is TGTGCCAGCAGCTTAAGGTCGGCGGGAGTAGGTGGGAATGAGCAGTTCTTC. Translation gives CASSLRSAGVGGNEQFF.

This clonotype was seen a few times. This chain joins TRBV4-2 and TRBJ2-3, with 9 bases identical to TRBD2. CDR1 is LGHNA and CDR2 is YNFKEQ in the germline V gene. Trimming cost V 1 base and J 3 bases; bases outside gene matches: 2. The CDR3 runs to 15 residues. CDR3 sequence: CASSQVSGSTDTQYF. The CDR3 region has the DNA TGTGCCAGCAGCCAAGTTAGCGGGAGTACAGATACGCAGTATTTT.